The present TCR beta chain was sequenced within a study of shared clonotypes between healthy human individuals. Study outcomes and limitations: Clonotype sharing across several donors was observed for roughly 5% of naive CD4 clonotypes.

Libraries were prepared by immunoSEQ multiplex PCR; TCRdb keeps only in-frame clonotypes and omits some of them. The sample has about 320,000 clones; roughly 91% are singletons. The CDR3 length is 13 residues. The V gene lost 1 base and the J gene lost 6 bases, with 6 bases spanning the gap. Germline-derived CDR1 and CDR2 are SGHTA and FQGNSA. Notes on this clone: No antigen is known for it.

This sequence was found in a man younger than 35 in good health. Sequencing used memory CD8+ T cells sorted from blood. As to subset: CD45RO+ cells pooled with CCR7-negative TemRA cells. This chain connects TRBV7-2 to TRBJ2-2; D not certain. The CDR3 region has the DNA TGTGCCAGCAGCTTAGTGCTTCCCGGGGAGCTGTTTTTT. Translation: CASSLVLPGELFF.